Below, 32 T cell receptor beta chains from the same sample are listed, as sequenced in a study of T cells in Graves' hyperthyroidism and ophthalmopathy. Amplified TCR beta CDR3 regions came from RNA transcripts. A set of HTBI primers served as the primers for a first-round RT-PCR of the TCR CDR3. TCRdb called the multiplex PCR reads again in MiXCR, with one record for every CDR3 protein. Of hundreds of thousands of distinct CDR3 sequences listed, more than 11% are singletons. The source material was blood. Every receptor here comes from a woman aged 25 to 39 with Graves' hyperthyroidism that later progressed to Graves' ophthalmopathy.

The table lists this clonotype with many counts. The V and J genes are TRBV27 and TRBJ2-5, with D unresolved. The germline V gene encodes CDR1 MNHEY and CDR2 SMNVEV (reference sequence). The V and J ends lost 6 bases and 7 bases respectively, with 12 bases between them. The CDR3 has 12 residues. CDR3 region: CASSTGGRTQYF. CDR3 sequence (DNA): TGTGCCAGCAGCACCGGCGGCAGGACCCAGTACTTC.

This clonotype showed up many times. J is TRBJ2-1 and V is TRBV11-2; D is unclear. Looked up from germline, CDR1 is SGHAT and CDR2 is FQNNGV. The germline V and J ends were trimmed by 3 bases and 8 bases, with 17 bases remaining between them. This CDR3 has 15 amino acids. The CDR3 DNA reads as TGTGCCAGCAGCTTGAAGGGCCCCTTGGGCGATGAGCAGTTCTTC. Its protein is CASSLKGPLGDEQFF.

This clonotype was observed a handful of times. This rearrangement joins TRBV4-1 to TRBJ1-5; D call uncertain. V gave up 4 bases and J gave up 1 base, with 11 bases separating them. Per germline, CDR1 MGHRA and CDR2 YSYEKL. The CDR3 has 15 amino acids. DNA of the CDR3: TGCGCCAGCAGCCCTCTCCTAACCAGCAATCAGCCCCAGCATTTT. Amino acids: CASSPLLTSNQPQHF.

The sample holds a few counts of this clonotype. The gene calls are TRBV5-5 and TRBJ1-6, with 8 bases identical to TRBD1. Germline V gene sequence: CDR1 SGHKS, CDR2 YYEKEE (reference sequence). CDR3 length: 17 amino acids. J was trimmed by 0 bases and V by 0 bases; bases with no gene match: 2. The CDR3 region is CASSLGDRSSYNSPLHF. The CDR3 coding sequence is TGTGCCAGCAGCTTGGGGGACAGGAGCTCCTATAATTCACCCCTCCACTTT.

In this sample, this clonotype turned up many times. J is TRBJ2-1 and V is TRBV4-1, with 9 bases identical to TRBD2. Per germline, CDR1 MGHRA and CDR2 YSYEKL. Trimming cost V 3 bases and J 0 bases; bases outside gene matches: 6. This CDR3 is 17 amino acids long. DNA of the CDR3: TGCGCCAGCAGCCAGGGACTAGCTGTTAGCTCCTACAATGAGCAGTTCTTC. It translates to CASSQGLAVSSYNEQFF.

This clonotype has at least ten counts. V and J are TRBV7-8 and TRBJ1-4; no clear D. The CDR3 covers 20 residues. Trimming pared 5 bases from V and 0 bases from J, leaving 25 bases between. The germline gives CDR1 SGHVS, CDR2 FQNEAQ. In DNA, the CDR3 is TGTGCCAGCAGCCGCCCGCGCAATACAGTGACCTTTGCAACTAATGAAAAACTGTTTTTT. Translation gives CASSRPRNTVTFATNEKLFF. The whole variable domain, remainder taken from reference TRBV7-8 and TRBJ1-4, is GAGVSQSPRYKVAKRGQDVALRCDPISGHVSLFWYQQALGQGPEFLTYFQNEAQLDKSGLPSDRFFAERPEGSVSTLKIQRTQQEDSAVYLCASSRPRNTVTFATNEKLFFGSGTQLSVL.

V usage is TRBV18 and J usage is TRBJ2-5; the D is unclear. This CDR3 spans 15 amino acids. Trimming took off 0 bases at V and 1 base at J, with 9 bases between the two ends. The germline CDR1 and CDR2 sequences are KGHSH and LQKENI. CDR3 sequence: CASSPPSHSQETQYF. CDR3 DNA: TGTGCCAGCTCACCACCGTCGCACAGCCAAGAGACCCAGTACTTC.

This clonotype was recorded at least ten times. The chain has TRBV20-1 and TRBJ1-4; TRBD1 matches at 7 bases. The CDR3 is 15 amino acids. The J segment lost 6 bases and the V segment lost 0 bases, leaving 7 bases of the junction unmatched. Germline values: CDR1 DFQATT, CDR2 SNEGSKA (reference sequence). This chain's CDR3 is CSARDRRGGDEKLFF. The CDR3 DNA sequence: TGCAGTGCTAGAGATCGGCGAGGGGGCGATGAAAAACTGTTTTTT.

This clonotype was counted many times. J is TRBJ2-7 and V is TRBV20-1; 10 bases are a match to TRBD1. This CDR3 spans 16 amino acids. Trimming took 3 bases from V and 7 from J; bases not matched to a gene: 15. Germline V CDR1 and CDR2: DFQATT, SNEGSKA (reference sequence). CDR3 residues: CSARRGTGALSGEQYF. In nucleotides, the CDR3 is TGCAGTGCTAGGAGGGGGACAGGGGCCCTTTCGGGAGAGCAGTACTTC.

With respect to this clonotype: A much larger clone is a single base away; this may be a read error. The chain couples TRBV3-1 to TRBJ1-1; D gene unclear. The CDR3 runs 14 residues. CDR1 is LGHDT and CDR2 is YNNKEL in the germline V gene (reference sequence). This CDR3 is CATSIQKMNTEAFF. CDR3 coding DNA: TGTGCCACCAGCATACAGAAGATGAACACTGAAGCTTTCTTT. Looking up the rest from reference TRBV3-1 and TRBJ1-1 gives the full variable domain: DTAVSQTPKYLVTQMGNDKSIKCEQNLGHDTMYWYKQDSKKFLKIMFSYNNKELIINETVPNRFSPKSPDKAHLNLHINSLELGDSAVYFCATSIQKMNTEAFFGQGTRLTVV.

The table lists this clonotype with many counts. The chain has TRBV6-1 and TRBJ1-6, with D possibly TRBD1 on 6 matching bases. V gave up 3 bases and J gave up 8 bases, with 14 bases separating them. Germline V gives CDR1 MNHNS, CDR2 SASEGT. The CDR3 runs to 15 residues. DNA of the CDR3: TGTGCCAGCAGTGATGAAGGGGGGCTATATTCACCCCTCCACTTT. This translates into CASSDEGGLYSPLHF.

This clonotype was seen a handful of times. The rearrangement joins TRBV5-1 to TRBJ2-5; D is perhaps TRBD1 (6 bases). The germline gives CDR1 SGHRS, CDR2 YFSETQ. Trimming pared 4 bases from V and 4 bases from J, leaving 11 bases between. The CDR3 sequence is 13 residues long. The CDR3 reads CASSRQVGETQYF. The CDR3 DNA sequence: TGCGCCAGCAGCAGACAGGTAGGAGAGACCCAGTACTTC.

At least ten counts were recorded for this clonotype. The rearrangement uses TRBV6-1 and TRBJ1-6, with unresolved D. This CDR3 has 13 residues. Germline CDR1 reads MNHNS; CDR2 reads SASEGT. V lost 7 bases to trimming and J lost 6 bases, with 10 bases between them. In nucleotides, the CDR3 is TGTGCCAGCATTTTATCGACTAATTCACCCCTCCACTTT. It specifies CASILSTNSPLHF.

This chain joins TRBV7-2 and TRBJ2-7; 12 bases agree with TRBD2. Germline V gene sequence: CDR1 SGHTA, CDR2 FQGNSA. V shed 5 bases and J 4 bases; nucleotides not matched to a gene: 6. The CDR3 is 15 amino acids. CDR3 loop: CASSTTSGSPYEQYF. The CDR3 DNA reads as TGTGCCAGCAGCACGACTAGCGGGAGTCCGTACGAGCAGTACTTC.

This clonotype was observed many times. The chain joins TRBV5-4 to TRBJ2-5; 11 bases line up with TRBD2. The CDR3 has 17 amino acids. With 5 bases clipped from V and 1 base from J, the junction kept 10 bases outside the gene matches. Germline assignment: CDR1 SGHNT and CDR2 YYREEE (reference sequence). As DNA, the CDR3 is TGTGCCAGCAGTTCGTGGCTAGCGGGAGGTCTCCAAGAGACCCAGTACTTC. This sequence encodes CASSSWLAGGLQETQYF.

This clonotype was found once. This chain uses TRBV19 with TRBJ2-1; D may match TRBD1 or TRBD2 (5 bases each). The CDR3 has 14 residues. The ends were cut back, 4 bases at V and 12 bases at J, with 19 bases in the middle. Germline-derived CDR1 and CDR2 are LNHDA and SQIVND (reference sequence). CDR3 nucleotide sequence: TGTGCCAGTAGTAGCCGGGACCTCCCCATCGGGCAGTTCTTC. Translated: CASSSRDLPIGQFF.

This clonotype was seen ten or more times. The rearrangement joins TRBV30 to TRBJ1-2, with D unclear. The V end was cut by 3 bases, the J end by 3 bases, with 11 bases between. Germline lookup yields CDR1 GTSNPN and CDR2 SVGIG (reference sequence). The CDR3 has 13 amino acids. The CDR3 nucleotides are TGTGCCTGGAGCCGAGGTTTGGACTATGGCTACACCTTC. Amino acids: CAWSRGLDYGYTF.

The sample holds a few counts of this clonotype. A single base separates this from a much larger clone, so it may be a read error. This chain uses TRBV9 with TRBJ1-4; no reliable D call. The CDR3 is made up of 14 amino acids. Germline CDR1 reads SGDLS; CDR2 reads YYNGEE. In nucleotides, the CDR3 is TGTGCCAGCAGCCTTACTGAAAAAATCGGAAAACTGCTTTTT. This sequence encodes CASSLTEKIGKLLF.

In this sample, this clonotype turned up many times. This rearrangement joins TRBV10-3 to TRBJ2-1; 15 nucleotides line up with TRBD2. Germline V gives CDR1 ENHRY, CDR2 SYGVKD. This CDR3 region has 18 residues. V shed 5 bases, J shed 3 bases, and the junction held 8 bases outside the gene matches. The CDR3 DNA sequence: TGTGCCATCAGTAATGGACTAGCGGGAGGGTCGGACTACAATGAGCAGTTCTTC. This translates into CAISNGLAGGSDYNEQFF.

This clonotype was counted ten times or more. V usage is TRBV13 and J usage is TRBJ2-7; maybe TRBD2 (5 bases). V was shortened by 2 bases and J by 3 bases, with 11 bases between the two germline ends. Germline V lookup: CDR1 PRHDT, CDR2 FYEKMQ (reference sequence). The CDR3 consists of 14 residues. The CDR3 loop is CASSLKDSLYEQYF. The CDR3 DNA is TGTGCCAGCAGCTTAAAGGACTCCCTCTACGAGCAGTACTTC. Combining the CDR3 with reference TRBV13 and TRBJ2-7 gives the whole variable domain AAGVIQSPRHLIKEKRETATLKCYPIPRHDTVYWYQQGPGQDPQFLISFYEKMQSDKGSIPDRFSAQQFSDYHSELNMSSLELGDSALYFCASSLKDSLYEQYFGPGTRLTVT.

This chain connects TRBV6-1 to TRBJ2-7, with 7 bases matching TRBD1. The J segment lost 5 bases and the V segment lost 2 bases, leaving 3 bases of the junction unmatched. The CDR3 consists of 13 residues. Germline CDR1 reads MNHNS; CDR2 reads SASEGT. The CDR3 DNA reads TGTGCCAGCAGTGAAAACAGGGGCGACGAGCAGTACTTC. Protein product: CASSENRGDEQYF.

This clonotype was counted many times. This sequence joins TRBV2 and TRBJ1-2; TRBD1 matches 9 bases. The junction had 7 bases not matched to a gene; V was cut back by 6 bases and J by 8 bases. In germline, CDR1 is SNHLY, CDR2 FYNNEI. The CDR3 consists of 13 residues. CDR3 in DNA: TGTGCCAGCAGGGAACAGGGGGCTGGAGGCTACACCTTC. This gives the protein CASREQGAGGYTF.

The CDR3 reads CASTVQNTGELFF. CDR3 in DNA: TGTGCCAGCACGGTACAGAACACCGGGGAGCTGTTTTTT. The chain couples TRBV2 to TRBJ2-2, with D hard to call. V was cut by 7 bases and J by 1 base, with 7 bases left in between. Germline V gene data show CDR1 as SNHLY and CDR2 as FYNNEI. There are 13 residues in the CDR3.

The chain uses TRBV30 and TRBJ2-3, with D possibly matching TRBD2 (5 bases). Germline-derived CDR1 and CDR2 are GTSNPN and SVGIG (reference sequence). The CDR3 has 15 residues. Trimming cost V 1 base and J 2 bases, with 13 bases left between them. CDR3 region: CAWSGASPITDTQYF. CDR3 coding DNA: TGTGCCTGGAGTGGGGCTAGCCCAATCACAGATACGCAGTATTTT.

This clonotype was recorded many times. The chain is built from TRBV27 and TRBJ2-1; D uncertain. V dropped 5 bases and J dropped 0 bases, with 14 bases sitting between them. CDR3 length equals 16 residues. Germline values: CDR1 MNHEY, CDR2 SMNVEV (reference sequence). The CDR3 nucleotides are TGTGCCAGCAGTCCTCGGTGGAGCAGCTCCTACAATGAGCAGTTCTTC. This translates into CASSPRWSSSYNEQFF.

There are many counts of this clonotype. The chain links TRBV3-1 to TRBJ2-2; 7 nucleotides match TRBD1. The CDR3 spans 15 residues. V gave up 2 bases and J gave up 7 bases; unmatched junction bases: 7. The germline gives CDR1 LGHDT, CDR2 YNNKEL (reference sequence). CDR3 amino acids: CASSQMTGPNGELFF. CDR3 sequence (DNA): TGTGCCAGCAGCCAAATGACAGGGCCCAACGGGGAGCTGTTTTTT.

This chain joins TRBV20-1 and TRBJ2-1; TRBD2 aligns across 8 bases. This CDR3 has 14 residues. Trimming removed 2 bases from V and 7 bases from J; junction bases left unmatched: 7. Germline CDR1 DFQATT, CDR2 SNEGSKA (reference sequence). The CDR3 DNA reads TGCAGTGCTAGAACGGGACTAGGGCGGAATGAGCAGTTCTTC. This gives the protein CSARTGLGRNEQFF.

As to this clonotype: Possible read error: a much larger clone is one base away. This chain connects TRBV28 to TRBJ2-2, with D perhaps TRBD1 (6 bases). This CDR3 is 15 amino acids long. The V gene's germline CDR1 is MDHEN and CDR2 SYDVKM. CDR3 region: CASSPGTINIGELFF. CDR3 nucleotide sequence: TGTGCCAGCAGTCCCGGGACAATCAACATCGGGGAGCTGTTTTTT.

This clonotype was recorded at least ten times. The chain links TRBV20-1 to TRBJ1-2; no clear D gene. Between the trimmed V and J ends, which lost 8 bases and 2 bases, there was a span of 12 bases. The CDR3 is 12 amino acids. CDR1 is DFQATT, CDR2 SNEGSKA, per germline (reference sequence). This chain's CDR3 is CSSGSENYGYTF. CDR3 sequence (DNA): TGCAGTTCCGGGTCGGAGAACTATGGCTACACCTTC.

This clonotype has just a few counts. The rearrangement links TRBV7-9 to TRBJ1-4; D not resolved. The V gene lost 2 bases and the J gene lost 0 bases, with 7 bases spanning the gap. The CDR3 totals 15 residues. Germline-derived CDR1 and CDR2 are SEHNR and FQNEAQ (reference sequence). The CDR3 nucleotides read TGTGCCAGCAGCTTAACAGACCCAACTAATGAAAAACTGTTTTTT. Amino acids: CASSLTDPTNEKLFF.

This clonotype was observed many times. This chain uses TRBV2 with TRBJ2-3; TRBD2 matches 7 bases. V shed 11 bases, J shed 2 bases, and the junction held 4 bases outside the gene matches. Per the germline V gene, CDR1 is SNHLY and CDR2 is FYNNEI. The CDR3 totals 12 residues. This CDR3 is CAGEGFTDTQYF. CDR3 coding DNA: TGTGCCGGGGAGGGCTTCACAGATACGCAGTATTTT. Using reference TRBV2 and TRBJ2-3 for the parts outside the CDR3, the full variable domain is EPEVTQTPSHQVTQMGQEVILRCVPISNHLYFYWYRQILGQKVEFLVSFYNNEISEKSEIFDDQFSVERPDGSNFTLKIRSTKLEDSAMYFCAGEGFTDTQYFGPGTRLTVL.

The gene calls are TRBV6-1 and TRBJ1-1; the D gene is possibly TRBD1 (5 bases). V lost 5 bases, J lost 8 bases, and 21 bases lay in between. The CDR3 extends over 15 amino acids. Germline CDR1 is MNHNS and CDR2 is SASEGT. CDR3 nucleotide sequence: TGTGCCAGCAGTCAGCCCACGGGGGAGGTCCTGGAAGCTTTCTTT. It codes for CASSQPTGEVLEAFF.